This TCR beta chain stems from a study of blood T cell repertoires in COVID-19. Study at large: Acute and convalescent COVID-19 specimens originated in the United States, Italy and Spain. Sample material is recorded as cDNA or gDNA derived from T cells, B-cell-depleted T cells, or PBMCs.

The V and J ends lost 7 bases and 8 bases respectively, with 12 bases between them. CDR1 and CDR2 (germline): SNHLY, FYNNEI. The CDR3 runs 13 residues. As processed by the authors: Amplification of reference gene primers provided the estimated nucleated cell counts. Sequencing was performed with immunoSEQ multiplex PCR; in TCRdb, only in-frame clones are kept and a portion is missing. Clonal size and the V and J genes are those of that table, whereas D and trimming came from the DNA. The sample gives about 130,000 clones, around 86% of which show up once; about a tenth is in the top ten. This receptor was identified in a middle-aged man with active or convalescent COVID-19. The chain employs TRBV2 and TRBJ1-6, with D possibly matching TRBD1 (6 bases). Sequencing was carried out using peripheral blood. CDR3 sequence: CASKGDGDSPLHF. The CDR3 bases are TGTGCCAGCAAGGGGGACGGGGATTCACCCCTCCACTTT.